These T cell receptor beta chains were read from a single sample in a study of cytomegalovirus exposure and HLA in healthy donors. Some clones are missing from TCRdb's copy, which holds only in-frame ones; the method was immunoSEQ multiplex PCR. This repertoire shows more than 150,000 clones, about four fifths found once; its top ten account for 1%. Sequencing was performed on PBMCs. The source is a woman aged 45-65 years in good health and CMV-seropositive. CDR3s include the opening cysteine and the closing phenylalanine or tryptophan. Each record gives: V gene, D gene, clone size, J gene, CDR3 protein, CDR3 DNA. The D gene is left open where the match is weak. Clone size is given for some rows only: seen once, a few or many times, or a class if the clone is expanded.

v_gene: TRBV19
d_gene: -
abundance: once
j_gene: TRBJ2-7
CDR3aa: CASSIDLTRYEQYF
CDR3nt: TGTGCCAGTAGTATAGATTTGACACGTTACGAGCAGTACTTC

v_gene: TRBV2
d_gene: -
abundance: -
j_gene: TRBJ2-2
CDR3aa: CASNPQNTGELFF
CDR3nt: TGTGCCAGCAACCCACAGAACACCGGGGAGCTGTTTTTT

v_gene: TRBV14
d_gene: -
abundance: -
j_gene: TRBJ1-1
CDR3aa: CASSQVAGLTEAFF
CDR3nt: TGTGCCAGCAGCCAAGTCGCGGGACTCACTGAAGCTTTCTTT

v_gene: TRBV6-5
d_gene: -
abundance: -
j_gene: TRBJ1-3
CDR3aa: CASSYSFQGIGNTIYF
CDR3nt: TGTGCCAGCAGTTACTCGTTCCAGGGCATCGGAAACACCATATATTTT

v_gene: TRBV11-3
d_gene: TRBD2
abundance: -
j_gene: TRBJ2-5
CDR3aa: CASSLRAGGGETQYF
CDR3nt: TGTGCCAGCAGCTTAAGGGCGGGAGGCGGTGAGACCCAGTACTTC

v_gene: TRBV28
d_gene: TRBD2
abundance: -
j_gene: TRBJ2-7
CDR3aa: CAARTSVPYEQYF
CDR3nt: TGTGCCGCCAGGACTAGCGTACCCTACGAGCAGTACTTC

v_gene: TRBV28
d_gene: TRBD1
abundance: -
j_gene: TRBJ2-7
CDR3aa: CASSFWTGSYEQYF
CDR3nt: TGTGCCAGCAGTTTTTGGACAGGGTCCTACGAGCAGTACTTC

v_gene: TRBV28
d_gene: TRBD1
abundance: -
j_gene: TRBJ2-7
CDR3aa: CASRPTTGSSYEQYF
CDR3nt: TGTGCCAGCAGACCTACGACAGGGAGCTCCTACGAGCAGTACTTC

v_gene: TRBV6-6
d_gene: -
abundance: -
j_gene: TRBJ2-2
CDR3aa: CASTQRGNTGELFF
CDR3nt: TGTGCCAGCACCCAAAGAGGGAACACCGGGGAGCTGTTTTTT

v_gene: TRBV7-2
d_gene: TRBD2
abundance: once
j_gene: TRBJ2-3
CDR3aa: CASTLLGGRAVDTQYF
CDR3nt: TGTGCCAGCACCCTGCTCGGCGGGAGGGCCGTAGATACGCAGTATTTT

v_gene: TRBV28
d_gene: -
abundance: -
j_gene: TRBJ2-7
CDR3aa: CASSLDLQLTGRGSIYEQYF
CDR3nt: TGTGCCAGCAGCTTAGACTTACAACTCACAGGACGGGGGTCTATCTACGAGCAGTACTTC

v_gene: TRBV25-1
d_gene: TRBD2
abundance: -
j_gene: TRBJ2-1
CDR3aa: CASSEPSGTNNEQFF
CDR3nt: TGTGCCAGCAGTGAACCTAGCGGGACGAACAATGAGCAGTTCTTC

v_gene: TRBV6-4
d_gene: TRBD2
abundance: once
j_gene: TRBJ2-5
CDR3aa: CASTGLAGGPETQYF
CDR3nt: TGTGCCAGCACCGGACTAGCGGGAGGGCCTGAGACCCAGTACTTC

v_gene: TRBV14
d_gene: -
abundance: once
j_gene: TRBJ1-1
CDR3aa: CASSHKGGVEAFF
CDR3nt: TGTGCCAGCAGCCATAAGGGCGGGGTTGAAGCTTTCTTT

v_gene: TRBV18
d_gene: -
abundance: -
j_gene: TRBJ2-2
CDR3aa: CASSADRATGELFF
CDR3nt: TGTGCCAGCTCAGCTGACAGAGCCACCGGGGAGCTGTTTTTT

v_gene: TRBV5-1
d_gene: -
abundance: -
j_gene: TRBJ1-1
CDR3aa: CASSSRRGPLFMNTEAFF
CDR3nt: TGCGCCAGCAGCTCGCGCCGGGGTCCCCTTTTCATGAACACTGAAGCTTTCTTT

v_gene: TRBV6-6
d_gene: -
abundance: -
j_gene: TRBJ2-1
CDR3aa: CASSPGGNNEQFF
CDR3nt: TGTGCCAGCAGTCCCGGGGGAAACAATGAGCAGTTCTTC

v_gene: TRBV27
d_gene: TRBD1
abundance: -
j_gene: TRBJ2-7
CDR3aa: CASSSSDRGSYEQYF
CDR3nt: TGTGCCAGCAGTTCCTCGGACAGGGGTAGCTACGAGCAGTACTTC

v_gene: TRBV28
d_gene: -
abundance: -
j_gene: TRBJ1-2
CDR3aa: CASSWINQGLYGYTF
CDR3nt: TGTGCCAGCAGTTGGATAAATCAGGGGCTCTATGGCTACACCTTC

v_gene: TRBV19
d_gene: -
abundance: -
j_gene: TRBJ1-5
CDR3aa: CASSMGSGGGNQPQHF
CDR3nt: TGTGCCAGTAGTATGGGCTCCGGGGGGGGCAATCAGCCCCAGCATTTT

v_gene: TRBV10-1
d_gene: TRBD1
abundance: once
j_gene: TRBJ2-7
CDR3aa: CASSLRDSTYEQYF
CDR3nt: TGCGCCAGCAGTCTCCGGGACAGCACCTACGAGCAGTACTTC

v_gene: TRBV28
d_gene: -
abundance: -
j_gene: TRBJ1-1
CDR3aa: CASRSGDVDTEAFF
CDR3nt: TGTGCCAGCAGGTCAGGGGATGTGGACACTGAAGCTTTCTTT

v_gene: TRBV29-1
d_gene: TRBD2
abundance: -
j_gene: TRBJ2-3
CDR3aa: CSASGVRASGGMPFALDTQYF
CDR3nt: TGCAGCGCTAGCGGGGTCCGGGCTAGCGGGGGTATGCCATTTGCGTTGGATACGCAGTATTTT

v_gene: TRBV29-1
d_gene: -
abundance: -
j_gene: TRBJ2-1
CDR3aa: CSIERATQGEQFF
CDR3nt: TGCAGCATCGAGCGGGCGACCCAAGGAGAGCAGTTCTTC

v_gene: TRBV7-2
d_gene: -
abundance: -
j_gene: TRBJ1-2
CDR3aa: CASSNRQPSLRGYTF
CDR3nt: TGTGCCAGCAGCAATCGACAACCCTCCCTCCGAGGCTACACCTTC

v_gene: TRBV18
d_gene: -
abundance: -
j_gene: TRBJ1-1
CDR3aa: CASSQGRDTEAFF
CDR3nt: TGTGCCAGCTCTCAGGGGAGGGACACTGAAGCTTTCTTT

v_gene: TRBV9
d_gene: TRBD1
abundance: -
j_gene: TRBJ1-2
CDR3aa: CASSVGQGNMYYGYTF
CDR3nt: TGTGCCAGCAGCGTTGGACAGGGTAATATGTACTATGGCTACACCTTC